This TCR beta chain was documented in a study of shared clonotypes between healthy human individuals. Study summary: CD4 naive cells filled three plates per donor, CD4 memory three, CD8 naive two and CD8 memory one.

This CDR3 is 15 amino acids long. The V end lost 4 bases, the J end lost 6 bases, and 17 bases lay between the germline ends. Per the germline V gene, CDR1 is SGDLS and CDR2 is YYNGEE. Every donor, a Caucasian adult, lived in Nashville, Tennessee. Investigators spread the genomic DNA of each subset evenly over several immunoSEQ plates. Assay used: immunoSEQ multiplex PCR; TCRdb lists only in-frame clones, some missing. Of about 2.3 million clones listed, roughly 90% are singletons. This chain links TRBV9 with TRBJ2-1, with a tentative D call TRBD2 (5 bases). This sequence originates from a young man in good health. Some clones in this sample may be carry-over from other donors' samples. The sequenced material came from naive CD4+ T cells from PBMCs. Regarding subset: CD45RA+ positively selected. The CDR3 DNA reads TGTGCCAGCAGCCTTAAAAGCGGACCCGTCAATGAGCAGTTCTTC. Translation: CASSLKSGPVNEQFF. The full variable domain, its missing parts supplied by reference TRBV9 and TRBJ2-1, is DSGVTQTPKHLITATGQRVTLRCSPRSGDLSVYWYQQSLDQGLQFLIQYYNGEERAKGNILERFSAQQFPDLHSELNLSSLELGDSALYFCASSLKSGPVNEQFFGPGTRLTVL.